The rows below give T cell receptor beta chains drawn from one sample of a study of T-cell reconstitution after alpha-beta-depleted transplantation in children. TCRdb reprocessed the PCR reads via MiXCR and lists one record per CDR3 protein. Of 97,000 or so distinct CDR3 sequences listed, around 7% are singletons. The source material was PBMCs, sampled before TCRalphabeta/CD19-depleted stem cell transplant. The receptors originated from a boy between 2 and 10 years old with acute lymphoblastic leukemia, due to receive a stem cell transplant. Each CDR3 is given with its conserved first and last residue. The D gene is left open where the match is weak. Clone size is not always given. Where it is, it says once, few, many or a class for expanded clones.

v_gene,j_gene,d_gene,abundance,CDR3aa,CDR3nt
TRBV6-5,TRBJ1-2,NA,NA,CASSYSTLNYGYTF,TGTGCCAGCAGTTACTCCACGTTAAACTATGGCTACACCTTC
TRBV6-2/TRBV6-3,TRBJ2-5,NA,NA,CASGRDPETETQYF,TGTGCCAGCGGCCGGGATCCCGAAACCGAGACCCAGTACTTC
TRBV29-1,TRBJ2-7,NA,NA,CSVAGRSTYEQYF,TGCAGCGTTGCAGGCCGAAGCACCTACGAGCAGTACTTC
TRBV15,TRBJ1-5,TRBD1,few,CATSTLTGGANQPQHF,TGTGCCACCAGCACCTTAACAGGGGGTGCCAATCAGCCCCAGCATTTT
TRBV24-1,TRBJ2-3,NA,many,CATSDSGPLSTDTQYF,TGTGCCACCAGTGATTCGGGACCCCTAAGCACAGATACGCAGTATTTT
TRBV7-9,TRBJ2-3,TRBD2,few,CASSRGLAGRTDTQYF,TGTGCCAGCAGCCGGGGACTAGCGGGGCGCACAGATACGCAGTATTTT
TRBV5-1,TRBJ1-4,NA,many,CASSLAGRFATNEKLFF,TGCGCCAGCAGCTTGGCAGGGCGCTTCGCAACTAATGAAAAACTGTTTTTT
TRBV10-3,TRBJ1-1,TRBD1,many,CAIRGDSLFNTEAFF,TGTGCCATCAGGGGGGACAGCCTTTTTAACACTGAAGCTTTCTTT
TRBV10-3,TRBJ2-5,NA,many,CATEPQTGIGETQYF,TGTGCCACCGAGCCGCAGACAGGTATCGGAGAGACCCAGTACTTC
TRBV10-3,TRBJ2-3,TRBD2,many,CAISQRGGPTDTQYF,TGTGCCATCAGTCAGCGGGGGGGCCCCACAGATACGCAGTATTTT
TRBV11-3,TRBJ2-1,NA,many,CASSPGTSHEQFF,TGTGCCAGCAGCCCCGGGACTTCGCATGAGCAGTTCTTC
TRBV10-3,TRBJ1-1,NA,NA,CAISEGRGDTEAFF,TGTGCCATCAGTGAAGGCAGGGGAGACACTGAAGCTTTCTTT
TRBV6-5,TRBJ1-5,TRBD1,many,CASSSDRVGNQPQHF,TGTGCCAGCAGTTCCGACAGGGTGGGCAATCAGCCCCAGCATTTT
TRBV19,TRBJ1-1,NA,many,CASSPTGPNTEAFF,TGTGCCAGTAGCCCGACAGGCCCGAACACTGAAGCTTTCTTT
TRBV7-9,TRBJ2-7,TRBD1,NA,CASSHRDRNYEQYF,TGTGCCAGCAGCCACCGGGACAGGAACTACGAGCAGTACTTC
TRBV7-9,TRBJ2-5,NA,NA,CASSRGAIQETQYF,TGTGCCAGCAGCCGGGGGGCGATCCAAGAGACCCAGTACTTC
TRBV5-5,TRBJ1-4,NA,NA,CASRQDSSTNEKLFF,TGTGCCAGCAGACAAGACAGTTCAACTAATGAAAAACTGTTTTTT
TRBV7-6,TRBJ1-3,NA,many,CASSPQGSTGNTIYF,TGTGCCAGCAGCCCACAGGGTTCCACTGGAAACACCATATATTTT
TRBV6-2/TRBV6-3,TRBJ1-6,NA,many,CASRQIVTGRNSPLHF,TGTGCCAGCAGGCAGATCGTTACAGGACGTAATTCACCCCTCCACTTT
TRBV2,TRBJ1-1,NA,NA,CASRKNTEAFF,TGTGCCAGCAGAAAGAACACTGAAGCTTTCTTT
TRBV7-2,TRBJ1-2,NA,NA,CASSTGANYGYTF,TGTGCCAGCAGCACCGGGGCCAACTATGGCTACACCTTC
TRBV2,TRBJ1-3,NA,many,CASSGQTLFSGNTIYF,TGTGCCAGCAGTGGCCAGACCCTTTTCTCTGGAAACACCATATATTTT
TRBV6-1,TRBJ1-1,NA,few,CASSVERDTEAFF,TGTGCCAGCAGTGTGGAAAGGGACACTGAAGCTTTCTTT
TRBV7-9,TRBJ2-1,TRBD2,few,CASSARAGGYNEQFF,TGTGCCAGCAGCGCCAGAGCGGGGGGATACAATGAGCAGTTCTTC
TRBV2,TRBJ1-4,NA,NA,CASRAGTLKLFF,TGTGCCAGCAGGGCCGGGACACTGAAACTGTTTTTT
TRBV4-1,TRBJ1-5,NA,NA,CASRGLDTDTQHF,TGCGCCAGCCGAGGACTAGACACAGATACGCAGCATTTT
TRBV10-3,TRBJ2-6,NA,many,CAISDGQGTSGANVLTF,TGTGCCATCAGTGACGGGCAGGGGACTTCTGGGGCCAACGTCCTGACTTTC
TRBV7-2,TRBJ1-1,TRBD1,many,CASSLDRRSTEAFF,TGTGCCAGCAGCTTGGACAGGCGCTCCACTGAAGCTTTCTTT
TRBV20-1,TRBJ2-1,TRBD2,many,CSGRRGGPYNEQFF,TGCAGTGGGAGGCGGGGGGGCCCCTACAATGAGCAGTTCTTC